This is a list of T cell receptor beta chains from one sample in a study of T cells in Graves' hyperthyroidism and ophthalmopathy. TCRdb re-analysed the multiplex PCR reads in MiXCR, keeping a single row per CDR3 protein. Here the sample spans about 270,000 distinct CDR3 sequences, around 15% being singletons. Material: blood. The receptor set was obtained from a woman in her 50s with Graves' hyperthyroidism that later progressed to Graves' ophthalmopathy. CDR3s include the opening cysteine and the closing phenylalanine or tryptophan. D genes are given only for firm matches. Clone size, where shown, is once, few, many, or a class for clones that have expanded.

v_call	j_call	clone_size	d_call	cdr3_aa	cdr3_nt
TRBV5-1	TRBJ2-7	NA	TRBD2	CASSQRSVAGAEQYF	TGCGCCAGCAGCCAGAGATCCGTAGCGGGAGCCGAGCAGTACTTC
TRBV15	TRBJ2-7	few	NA	CATSPFGGTYEQYF	TGTGCCACCAGCCCCTTTGGGGGTACCTACGAGCAGTACTTC
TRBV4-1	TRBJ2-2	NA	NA	CASSQGTSHTGELFF	TGCGCCAGCAGCCAAGGGACTTCTCACACCGGGGAGCTGTTTTTT
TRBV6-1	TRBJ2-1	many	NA	CASSEVGTYNEQFF	TGTGCCAGCAGTGAAGTGGGTACTTACAATGAGCAGTTCTTC
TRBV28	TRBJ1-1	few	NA	CASRGALSGEAFF	TGTGCCAGCAGGGGAGCTTTGAGTGGTGAAGCTTTCTTT
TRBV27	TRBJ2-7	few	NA	CASSLYTTLEQYF	TGTGCCAGCAGTTTATATACAACCTTGGAGCAGTACTTC
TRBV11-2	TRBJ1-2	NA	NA	CASSRRFNYGYTF	TGTGCCAGCAGCCGAAGATTTAACTATGGCTACACCTTC
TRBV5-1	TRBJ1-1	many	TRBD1	CASSFSGTENTEAFF	TGCGCCAGCAGCTTTTCCGGGACAGAGAACACTGAAGCTTTCTTT
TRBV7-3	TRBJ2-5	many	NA	CASSLLGEQEWETQYF	TGTGCCAGCAGCTTACTGGGGGAGCAGGAATGGGAGACCCAGTACTTC
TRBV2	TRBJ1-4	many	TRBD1	CASSPRTGYNEKLFF	TGTGCCAGCAGTCCCCGGACAGGGTATAATGAAAAACTGTTTTTT
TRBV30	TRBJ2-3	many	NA	CAWCGHSTDTQYF	TGTGCCTGGTGTGGACATTCCACAGATACGCAGTATTTT
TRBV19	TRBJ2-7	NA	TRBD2	CASSNSGTSGRYEQYF	TGTGCCAGTAGTAACTCCGGGACTAGCGGGAGGTACGAGCAGTACTTC
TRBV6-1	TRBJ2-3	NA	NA	CASSPEGRGDTQYF	TGTGCCAGCAGTCCGGAGGGCCGAGGGGATACGCAGTATTTT
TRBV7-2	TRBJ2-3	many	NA	CASTLRGSDTQYF	TGTGCCAGCACCCTGCGAGGGTCGGATACGCAGTATTTT
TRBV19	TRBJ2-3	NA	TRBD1	CASSSGQGPTDTQYF	TGTGCCAGTAGTTCGGGACAGGGGCCCACAGATACGCAGTATTTT
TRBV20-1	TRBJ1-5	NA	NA	CSARDNPSLWNQPQHF	TGCAGTGCTAGAGATAACCCCTCCCTCTGGAATCAGCCCCAGCATTTT
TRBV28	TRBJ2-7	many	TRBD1	CASSLRQGKYEQYF	TGTGCCAGCAGTTTGAGACAGGGGAAGTACGAGCAGTACTTC
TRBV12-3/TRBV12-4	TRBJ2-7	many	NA	CASTRSGPLSSYEQYF	TGTGCCAGCACCCGAAGCGGACCTCTTAGCTCCTACGAGCAGTACTTC
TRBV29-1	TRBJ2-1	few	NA	CSTHPPAGNEQFF	TGCAGCACCCACCCCCCCGCTGGTAATGAGCAGTTCTTC
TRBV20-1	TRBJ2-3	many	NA	CSARDSLATSTDTQYF	TGCAGTGCTAGAGATAGCCTAGCAACTAGCACAGATACGCAGTATTTT
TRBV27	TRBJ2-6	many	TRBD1	CASSSLGTGGANVLTF	TGTGCCAGCAGTTCCCTAGGGACAGGTGGGGCCAACGTCCTGACTTTC
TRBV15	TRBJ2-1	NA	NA	CATSRGLLGDNEQFF	TGTGCCACCAGCAGAGGACTTTTGGGTGACAATGAGCAGTTCTTC
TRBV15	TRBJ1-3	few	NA	CATSIALSSGNTIYF	TGTGCCACCAGCATTGCACTTAGCTCTGGAAACACCATATATTTT
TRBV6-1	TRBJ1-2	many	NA	CASVGGADYGYTF	TGTGCCAGCGTTGGGGGCGCGGACTATGGCTACACCTTC
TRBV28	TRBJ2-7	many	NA	CASKPGSRPYEQYF	TGTGCCAGTAAACCCGGGTCTCGCCCCTACGAGCAGTACTTC
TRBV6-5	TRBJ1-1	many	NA	CASSYQGSPRAEAFF	TGTGCCAGCAGTTACCAGGGATCCCCTAGAGCTGAAGCTTTCTTT
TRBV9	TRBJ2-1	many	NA	CASSVEGDYNEQFF	TGTGCCAGCAGCGTAGAGGGGGACTACAATGAGCAGTTCTTC
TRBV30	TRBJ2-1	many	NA	CAWSVPYNEQFF	TGTGCCTGGAGTGTACCCTACAATGAGCAGTTCTTC
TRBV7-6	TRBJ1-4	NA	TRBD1	CASSLASDPRGQGEKLFF	TGTGCCAGCAGCTTAGCCTCAGACCCGAGGGGGCAGGGAGAAAAACTGTTTTTT
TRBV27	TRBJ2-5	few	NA	CASSLSTQLLGTQYF	TGTGCCAGCAGTTTATCGACCCAGTTGCTGGGGACCCAGTACTTC
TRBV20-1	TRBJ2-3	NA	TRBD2	CSARVTAGGADTQYF	TGCAGTGCTAGAGTAACAGCGGGAGGTGCAGATACGCAGTATTTT
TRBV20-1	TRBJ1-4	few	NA	CSAAADSTNEKLFF	TGCAGTGCTGCCGCGGATTCAACTAATGAAAAACTGTTTTTT
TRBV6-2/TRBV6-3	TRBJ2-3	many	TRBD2	CASSYWSREADTQYF	TGTGCCAGCAGTTACTGGTCGCGGGAGGCAGATACGCAGTATTTT
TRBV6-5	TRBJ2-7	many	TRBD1	CASSYRDRLYEQYF	TGTGCCAGCAGTTACCGGGACAGGCTTTACGAGCAGTACTTC
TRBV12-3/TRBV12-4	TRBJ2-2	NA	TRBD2	CASRLAGMSTGELFF	TGTGCCAGCAGACTAGCGGGGATGAGCACCGGGGAGCTGTTTTTT
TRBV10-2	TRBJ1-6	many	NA	CASSLQGRGSPLHF	TGCGCCAGCAGTCTCCAGGGGCGGGGATCACCCCTCCACTTT
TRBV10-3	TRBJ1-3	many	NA	CAITVGENTIYF	TGTGCCATCACCGTAGGGGAAAACACCATATATTTT
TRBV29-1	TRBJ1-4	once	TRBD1	CSGQQGNSNEKLFF	TGCAGCGGCCAACAGGGGAATTCTAATGAAAAACTGTTTTTT
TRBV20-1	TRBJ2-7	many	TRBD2	CSALPAGLAGEQYF	TGCAGTGCTCTCCCCGCGGGACTAGCCGGCGAGCAGTACTTC
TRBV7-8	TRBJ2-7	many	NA	CASSLAVPEWSKDPAYEQYF	TGTGCCAGCAGCTTAGCGGTACCCGAATGGAGTAAGGACCCCGCCTACGAGCAGTACTTC
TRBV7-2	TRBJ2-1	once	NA	CASSHTGTEQFF	TGTGCCAGCAGCCACACCGGCACTGAGCAGTTCTTC
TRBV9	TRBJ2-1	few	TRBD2	CASTPGGPSYNEQFF	TGTGCCAGCACCCCGGGAGGGCCTTCCTACAATGAGCAGTTCTTC
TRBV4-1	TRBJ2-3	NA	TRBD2	CASSQARLASSTDTQYF	TGCGCCAGCAGCCAAGCCAGACTAGCGTCTAGCACAGATACGCAGTATTTT
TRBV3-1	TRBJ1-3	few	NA	CASSHGGEGRGNTIYF	TGTGCCAGCAGCCATGGGGGGGAAGGTCGTGGAAACACCATATATTTT
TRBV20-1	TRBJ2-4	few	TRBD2	CSASPSGRASYIQYF	TGCAGTGCTTCTCCTAGCGGGAGGGCATCGTACATTCAGTACTTC
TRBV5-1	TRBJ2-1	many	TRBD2	CASSPGGFYNEQFF	TGCGCCAGCAGCCCGGGAGGATTCTACAATGAGCAGTTCTTC
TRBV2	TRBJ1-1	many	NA	CASSTTEGTEAFF	TGTGCCAGCAGCACCACAGAGGGCACTGAAGCTTTCTTT
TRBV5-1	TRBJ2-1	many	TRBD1	CASRQDRGNEQFF	TGCGCCAGCAGGCAGGACAGGGGCAATGAGCAGTTCTTC
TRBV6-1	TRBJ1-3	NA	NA	CASRSYANAGNPGNTIYF	TGTGCCAGCAGAAGTTACGCCAATGCGGGAAACCCTGGAAACACCATATATTTT
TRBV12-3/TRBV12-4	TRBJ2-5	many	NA	CASTQAPGHQYF	TGTGCCAGCACTCAAGCCCCGGGCCACCAGTACTTC
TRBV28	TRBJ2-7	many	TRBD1	CASSQGQGYEQYF	TGTGCCAGCAGCCAGGGACAGGGGTACGAGCAGTACTTC